Given below is one T cell receptor (beta chain) in context. The data stem from a study of blood T cell repertoires in COVID-19. Germline lookup yields CDR1 MDHEN and CDR2 SYDVKM. V was cut by 6 bases and J by 0 bases, with 5 bases left in between. CDR3 length: 13 residues. Only in-frame clones appear in the TCRdb table, and some are missing; sequencing was by immunoSEQ multiplex PCR. The sample includes approximately 81,000 clones, around 92% of them seen just once. Material: peripheral blood. The receptor's source is a woman in her 50s in a cohort sampled during active COVID-19. The genes are TRBV28 and TRBJ2-2; unclear D gene. The CDR3 is CASSQSNTGELFF. In nucleotides, the CDR3 is TGTGCCAGCAGCCAGTCGAACACCGGGGAGCTGTTTTTT.